What follows describes a single T cell receptor beta chain. Its antigen is not known. Peripheral blood samples and lesional scalp punch biopsies were obtained from alopecia areata patients. The authors extracted RNA and reverse transcribed it into cDNA as the sequencing template. TCRdb's copy holds only in-frame clones and misses some; the assay was immunoSEQ multiplex PCR. The data show roughly 8,000 clones, with about two thirds seen just once and over 13% held by the top ten. This record comes from a study of CD8+ T cells in alopecia areata. The wider study: Treated patients were given 5 to 10 mg oral tofacitinib twice daily.

Trimming stripped 1 base from V and 8 bases from J, with 15 bases between. Germline V lookup: CDR1 LGHNA, CDR2 YSLEER. This CDR3 has 16 residues. Whole-study results and caveats: In lesional scalp, particularly from alopecia totalis/universalis, clonality was higher than in normal scalp. Unlike in mice, where it was clearer, TCR sharing across patients was less clear, possibly HLA-related.

The source of this sequence is a human donor with alopecia areata. V gene TRBV4-3 combines with J gene TRBJ1-6, with D perhaps TRBD1 (6 bases). Sequencing was performed on skin, taken at week 0. The CDR3 sequence: CASSQVAGAGYSPLHF. CDR3 in DNA: TGCGCCAGCAGCCAAGTGGCAGGGGCCGGTTATTCACCCCTCCACTTT.